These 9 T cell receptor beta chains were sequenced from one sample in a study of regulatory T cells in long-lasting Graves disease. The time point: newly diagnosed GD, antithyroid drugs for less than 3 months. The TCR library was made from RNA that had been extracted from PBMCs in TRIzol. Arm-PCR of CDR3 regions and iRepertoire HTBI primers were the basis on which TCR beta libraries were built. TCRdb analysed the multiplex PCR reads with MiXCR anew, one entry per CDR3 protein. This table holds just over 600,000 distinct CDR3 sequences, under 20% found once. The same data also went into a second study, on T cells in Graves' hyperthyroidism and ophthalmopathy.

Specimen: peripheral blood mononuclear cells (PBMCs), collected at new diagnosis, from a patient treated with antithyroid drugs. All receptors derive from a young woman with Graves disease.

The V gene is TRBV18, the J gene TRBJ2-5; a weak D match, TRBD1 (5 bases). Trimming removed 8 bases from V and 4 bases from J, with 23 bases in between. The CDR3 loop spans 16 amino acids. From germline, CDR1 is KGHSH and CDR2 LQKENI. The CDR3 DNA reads TGTGCCAGCACTGCCCGCCGACAGCTCCCAGGAGAGACCCAGTACTTC. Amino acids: CASTARRQLPGETQYF. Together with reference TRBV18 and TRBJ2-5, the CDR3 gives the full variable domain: NAGVMQNPRHLVRRRGQEARLRCSPMKGHSHVYWYRQLPEEGLKFMVYLQKENIIDESGMPKERFSAEFPKEGPSILRIQQVVRGDSAAYFCASTARRQLPGETQYFGPGTRLLVL.

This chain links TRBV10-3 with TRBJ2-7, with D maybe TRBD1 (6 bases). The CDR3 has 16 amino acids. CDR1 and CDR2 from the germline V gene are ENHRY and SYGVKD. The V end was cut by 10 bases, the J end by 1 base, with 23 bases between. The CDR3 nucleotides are TGTGCCACCGCCGGGACACTACTTAGGGCGTCCTACGAGCAGTACTTC. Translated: CATAGTLLRASYEQYF.

The CDR3 is CASSRLASNTGELFF. For the CDR3, the DNA is TGTGCCAGCAGCCGTCTAGCCTCGAACACCGGGGAGCTGTTTTTT. This chain connects TRBV2 to TRBJ2-2; D possibly corresponds to TRBD2 (5 bases). Germline V lookup: CDR1 SNHLY, CDR2 FYNNEI. Deletions cut 6 bases from V and 0 bases from J, with 11 bases between. The CDR3 extends over 15 amino acids.

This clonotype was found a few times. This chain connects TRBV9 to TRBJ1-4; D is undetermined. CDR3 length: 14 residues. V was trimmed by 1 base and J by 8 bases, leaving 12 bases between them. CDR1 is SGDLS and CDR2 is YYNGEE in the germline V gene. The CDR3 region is CASSVSSLGEKLFF. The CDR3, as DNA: TGTGCCAGCAGCGTAAGCTCACTAGGGGAAAAACTGTTTTTT. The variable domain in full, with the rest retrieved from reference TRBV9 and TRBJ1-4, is DSGVTQTPKHLITATGQRVTLRCSPRSGDLSVYWYQQSLDQGLQFLIQYYNGEERAKGNILERFSAQQFPDLHSELNLSSLELGDSALYFCASSVSSLGEKLFFGSGTQLSVL.

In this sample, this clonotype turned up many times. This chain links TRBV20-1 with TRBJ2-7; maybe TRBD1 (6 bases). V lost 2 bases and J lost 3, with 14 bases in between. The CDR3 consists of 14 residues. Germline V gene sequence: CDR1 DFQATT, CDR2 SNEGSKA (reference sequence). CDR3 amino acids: CSARTIGQNYEQYF. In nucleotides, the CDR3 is TGCAGTGCTAGAACTATAGGACAGAACTACGAGCAGTACTTC.

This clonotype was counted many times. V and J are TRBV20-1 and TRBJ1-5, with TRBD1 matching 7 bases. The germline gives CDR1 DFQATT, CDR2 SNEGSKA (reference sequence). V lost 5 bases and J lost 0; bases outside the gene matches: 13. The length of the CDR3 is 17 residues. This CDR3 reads CSASRDSITYSNQPQHF. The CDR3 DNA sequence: TGCAGTGCTTCACGGGACAGCATAACCTATAGCAATCAGCCCCAGCATTTT.

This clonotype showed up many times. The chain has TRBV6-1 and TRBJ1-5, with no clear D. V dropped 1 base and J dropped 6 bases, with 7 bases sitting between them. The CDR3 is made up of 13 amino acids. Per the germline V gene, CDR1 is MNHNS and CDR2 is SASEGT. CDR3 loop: CASSEVAGQPQHF. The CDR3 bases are TGTGCCAGCAGTGAAGTGGCCGGTCAGCCCCAGCATTTT.

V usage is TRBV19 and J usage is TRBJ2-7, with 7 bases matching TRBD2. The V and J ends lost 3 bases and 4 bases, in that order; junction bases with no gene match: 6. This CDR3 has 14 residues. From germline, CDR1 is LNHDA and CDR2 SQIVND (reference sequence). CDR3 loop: CASSMEAGVYEQYF. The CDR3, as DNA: TGTGCCAGTAGTATGGAGGCGGGAGTATACGAGCAGTACTTC.

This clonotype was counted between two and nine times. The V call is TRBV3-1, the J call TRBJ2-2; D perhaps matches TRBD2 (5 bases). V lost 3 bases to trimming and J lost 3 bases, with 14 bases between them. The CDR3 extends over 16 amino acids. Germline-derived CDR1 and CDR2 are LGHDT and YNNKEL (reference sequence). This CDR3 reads CASSHGRTRYTGELFF. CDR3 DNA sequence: TGTGCCAGCAGCCATGGAAGAACTAGATACACCGGGGAGCTGTTTTTT.